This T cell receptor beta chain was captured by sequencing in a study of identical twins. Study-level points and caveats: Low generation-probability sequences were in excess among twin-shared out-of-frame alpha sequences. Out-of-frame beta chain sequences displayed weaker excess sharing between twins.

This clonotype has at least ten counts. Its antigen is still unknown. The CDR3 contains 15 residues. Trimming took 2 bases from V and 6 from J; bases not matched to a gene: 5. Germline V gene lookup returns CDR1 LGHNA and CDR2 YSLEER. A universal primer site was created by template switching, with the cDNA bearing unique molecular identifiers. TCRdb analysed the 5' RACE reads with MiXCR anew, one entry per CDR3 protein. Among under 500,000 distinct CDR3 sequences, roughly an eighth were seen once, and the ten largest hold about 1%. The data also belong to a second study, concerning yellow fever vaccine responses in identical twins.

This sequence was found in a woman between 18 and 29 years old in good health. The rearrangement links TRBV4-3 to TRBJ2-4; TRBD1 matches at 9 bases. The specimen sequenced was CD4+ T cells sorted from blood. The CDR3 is CASSQSPGQGNIQYF. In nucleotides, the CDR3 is TGCGCCAGCAGCCAAAGTCCGGGACAGGGAAACATTCAGTACTTC.